This paragraph covers one T cell receptor (beta chain) sequence. The table lists this clone with a count of one. Its antigen is not yet known. No base qualities exist here, and no much larger clone lies one base off it. The immunoSEQ Assay, a bias-controlled multiplex PCR, was used to amplify TCRbeta CDR3 regions from genomic DNA. As for the original processing: The number of nucleated cells in each sample was estimated from the amplification of reference gene primers within the assay. To quantify the absolute abundance of each unique TCRbeta CDR3 rearrangement, sequence reads were collapsed and filtered. For each sample, productive Simpson clonality was calculated by taking the square root of Simpson's diversity index across productive rearrangements. TCRdb re-hosts the immuneACCESS table, in-frame sequences only. Its copies lack some clones; in the studies checked, an unresolved V gene accounts for under half of them, and the cause for the rest is not known. The DNA gave D and trimming, while V, J and clone size come from that table. The sample profile shows about 350,000 clones; 86% of them were found once. The top ten constitute about 7.1% of the sample.

These data are taken from a study of blood T cell repertoires in COVID-19 (dated by TCRdb to 2020 to 2021). Context from the whole study: Samples from collaborators originated in the United States, Italy and Spain and spanned both the acute and convalescent phases of COVID-19. The prospective study material was composed of cDNA or gDNA derived from T cells, B-cell-depleted T cells, or PBMCs. The dataset comprised deeply sampled blood TCRbeta repertoires from subjects exposed to, actively infected with, or recovered from COVID-19. The repertoires were released in a freely available public database meant as a resource for research on the immune response to SARS-CoV-2. The samples were drawn from two sources: the first 160 participants of the ongoing ImmuneRACE study, and 1,254 subjects contributed by 6 global collaborators. The sample metadata nearly always contained a de-identified subject ID, COVID-19 status, age in years and sex. HLA class I and class II types, where available, came from metadata supplied by the sample provider rather than from assay-based typing. Findings and caveats that apply to the study as a whole: How much clinical and demographic metadata was included differed by source and by participant, and the metadata was provided uncurated.

One collaborating source in Seattle enrolled patients during active infection and followed them longitudinally through the course of disease. The collaborating institutions used their own protocols to collect whole blood in K2EDTA tubes. For TCRbeta analysis, collaborators shipped samples as frozen whole blood, isolated PBMCs, or DNA extracted from either of those sample types. The sequence was collected from a woman aged 60-70 years with COVID-19, enrolled during active disease. The sample comprised peripheral blood.

For the CDR3, the sequence is CASRRGNSPLHF. The bases read TGTGCCAGCAGGCGGGGGAATTCACCCCTCCACTTT. The sequence links TRBV7-9 to TRBJ1-6; the D gene is perhaps TRBD1, on 5 matching bases. In the germline V gene (reference sequence), CDR1 corresponds to SEHNR and CDR2 to FQNEAQ. CDR3 length: 12 amino acids, cysteine to phenylalanine. Only the CDR3 DNA is retained, 36 bases long and in frame from the first base. V is clipped by 6 bases and J by 7 bases, and the sequence between their germline boundaries is 7 bases long.